This T cell receptor (beta chain) originates from a study of T cell responses to AZD1222 COVID-19 vaccine. Per germline, CDR1 SGHTS and CDR2 YDEGEE. The CDR3 totals 13 residues. Trimming took off 6 bases at V and 2 bases at J, with 12 bases between the two ends. About this clone: Its antigen remains unknown.

Study findings and constraints: None of the repertoires were sampled until the peak T cell response had passed. Spike-wide coverage was observed for vaccine-associated CD4 TCRs, with dominant responses at 160-218 and 743-854.

Profiled with immunoSEQ multiplex PCR; TCRdb holds only in-frame clones, not every one. This table holds about 79,000 clones, nearly 90% found once. The chain joins TRBV5-8 to TRBJ2-7, with D possibly matching TRBD2 (6 bases). Sequenced here: peripheral blood, sampled 28 days after the second AZD1222 dose. The TCR originated in an adult who received the AZD1222 COVID-19 vaccine. CDR3 bases: TGTGCCAGCATCGAGTGGGGGGCCTACGAGCAGTACTTC. Encoded protein: CASIEWGAYEQYF.